The 5 T cell receptor beta chains in this list originate from one sample, sequenced in a study of neurological immune-mediated disorders. TCRdb reanalysed the 5' RACE reads using MiXCR and keeps one entry per CDR3 protein. The sample yields 55,000 to 70,000 distinct CDR3 sequences, about an eighth seen once. The sequenced material came from PBMCs. These receptors were taken from a man between 60 and 75 years old in good health.

This clonotype appeared once. The V and J genes are TRBV24-1 and TRBJ2-1; tentatively, D is TRBD2 (6 bases). Germline-derived CDR1 and CDR2 are KGHDR and SFDVKD. This CDR3 region has 12 residues. V shed 12 bases and J shed 5 bases, with 13 bases lying between them. CDR3 in amino acids: CAVGGGNNEQFF. In DNA, the CDR3 is TGTGCCGTGGGCGGCGGGAACAATGAGCAGTTCTTC.

This clonotype was found many times. J is TRBJ1-4 and V is TRBV4-3; 9 nucleotides align to TRBD1. Germline V gene data show CDR1 as LGHNA and CDR2 as YSLEER. The J segment lost 4 bases and the V segment lost 6 bases, leaving 12 bases of the junction unmatched. The CDR3 extends over 17 amino acids. The CDR3 bases are TGCGCCAGCAGTCCCGGGATCAGGGACAGGGATAATGAAAAACTGTTTTTT. This encodes CASSPGIRDRDNEKLFF.

This clonotype showed up many times. The rearrangement links TRBV20-1 to TRBJ2-7; TRBD1 matches at 7 bases. The CDR3 has 13 amino acids. Per the germline V gene, CDR1 is DFQATT and CDR2 is SNEGSKA (reference sequence). The J segment lost 3 bases and the V segment lost 6 bases, leaving 8 bases of the junction unmatched. The CDR3 reads CSALRGTDYEQYF. The CDR3 nucleotides read TGCAGTGCGCTACGAGGGACAGACTACGAGCAGTACTTC.

This clonotype appeared many times. CDR3 DNA sequence: TGCAGTGCTAGTCCAGGGGGAAGATCTGGCTACACCTTC. Translated, it gives CSASPGGRSGYTF. The chain combines TRBV20-1 with TRBJ1-2; 7 positions agree with TRBD1. The CDR3 is made up of 13 amino acids. Germline assignment: CDR1 DFQATT and CDR2 SNEGSKA (reference sequence). V lost 3 bases to trimming and J lost 7 bases; unmatched junction nucleotides: 8.

The V gene is TRBV24-1, the J gene TRBJ2-2; perhaps TRBD2 as D (5 bases). Germline V CDR1 and CDR2: KGHDR, SFDVKD. V was pared by 10 bases and J by 4 bases, with 18 bases between. The CDR3 extends over 15 amino acids. CDR3 nucleotide sequence: TGTGCCACAACGCGCCTCCCGGGAACCACCGGGGAGCTGTTTTTT. Protein sequence: CATTRLPGTTGELFF.